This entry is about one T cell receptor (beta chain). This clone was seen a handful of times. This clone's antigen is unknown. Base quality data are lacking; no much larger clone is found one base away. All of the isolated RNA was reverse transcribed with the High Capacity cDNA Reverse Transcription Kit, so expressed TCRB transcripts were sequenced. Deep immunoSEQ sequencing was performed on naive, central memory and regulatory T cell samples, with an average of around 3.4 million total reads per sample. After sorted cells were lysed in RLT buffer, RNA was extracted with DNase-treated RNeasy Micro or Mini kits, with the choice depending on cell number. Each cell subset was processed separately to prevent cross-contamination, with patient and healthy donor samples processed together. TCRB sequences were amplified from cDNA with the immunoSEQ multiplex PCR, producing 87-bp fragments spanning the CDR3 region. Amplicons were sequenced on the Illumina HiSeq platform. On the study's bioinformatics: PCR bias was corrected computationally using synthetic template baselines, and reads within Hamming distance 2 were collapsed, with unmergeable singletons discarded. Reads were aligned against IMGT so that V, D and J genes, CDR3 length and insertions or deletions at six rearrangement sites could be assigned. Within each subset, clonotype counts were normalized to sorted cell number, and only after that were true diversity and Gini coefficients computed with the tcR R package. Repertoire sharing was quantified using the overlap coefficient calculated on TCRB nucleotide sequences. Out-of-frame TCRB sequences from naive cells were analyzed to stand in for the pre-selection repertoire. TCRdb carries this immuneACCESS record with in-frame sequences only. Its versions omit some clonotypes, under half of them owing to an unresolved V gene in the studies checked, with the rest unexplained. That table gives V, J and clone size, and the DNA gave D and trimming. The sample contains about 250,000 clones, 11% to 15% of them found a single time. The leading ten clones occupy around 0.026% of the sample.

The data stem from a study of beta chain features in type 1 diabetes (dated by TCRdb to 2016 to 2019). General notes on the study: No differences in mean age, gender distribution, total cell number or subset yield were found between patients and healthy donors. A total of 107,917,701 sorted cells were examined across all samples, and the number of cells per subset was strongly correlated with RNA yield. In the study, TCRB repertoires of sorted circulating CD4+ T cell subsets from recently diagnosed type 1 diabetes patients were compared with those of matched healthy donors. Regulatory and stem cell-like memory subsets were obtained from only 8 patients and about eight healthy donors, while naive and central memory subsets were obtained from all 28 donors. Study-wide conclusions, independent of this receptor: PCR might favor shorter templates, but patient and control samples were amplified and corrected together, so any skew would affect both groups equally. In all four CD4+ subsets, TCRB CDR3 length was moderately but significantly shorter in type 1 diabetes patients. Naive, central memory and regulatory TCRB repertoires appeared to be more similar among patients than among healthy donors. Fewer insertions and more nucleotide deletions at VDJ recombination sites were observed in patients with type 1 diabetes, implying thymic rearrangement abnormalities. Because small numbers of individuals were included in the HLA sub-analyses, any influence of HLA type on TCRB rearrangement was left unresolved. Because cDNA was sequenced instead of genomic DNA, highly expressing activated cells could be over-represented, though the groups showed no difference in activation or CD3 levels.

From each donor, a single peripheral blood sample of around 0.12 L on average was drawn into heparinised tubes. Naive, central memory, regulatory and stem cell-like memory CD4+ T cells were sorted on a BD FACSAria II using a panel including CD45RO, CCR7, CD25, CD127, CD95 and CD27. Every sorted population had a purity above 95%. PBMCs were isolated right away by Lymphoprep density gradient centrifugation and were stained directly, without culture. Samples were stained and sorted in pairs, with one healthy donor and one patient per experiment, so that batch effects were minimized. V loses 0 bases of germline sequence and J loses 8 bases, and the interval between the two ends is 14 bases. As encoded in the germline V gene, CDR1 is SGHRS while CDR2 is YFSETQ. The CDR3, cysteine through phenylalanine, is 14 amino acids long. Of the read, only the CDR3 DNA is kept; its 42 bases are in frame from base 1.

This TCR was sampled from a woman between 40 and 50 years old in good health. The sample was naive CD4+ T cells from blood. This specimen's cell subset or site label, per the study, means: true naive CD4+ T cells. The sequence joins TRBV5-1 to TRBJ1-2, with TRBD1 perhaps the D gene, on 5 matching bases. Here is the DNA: TGCGCCAGCAGCTTGGTTGGCAGGGAAGGAGGCTACACCTTC. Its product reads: CASSLVGREGGYTF.